This T cell receptor (beta chain) was recovered during a study of CD8 T cells in acute hepatitis C reinfection. Across the whole study: TCRbeta of HCV NS3-1073-specific CD8+ T cells was profiled.

Between the trimmed V and J ends, which lost 4 bases and 3 bases, there was a span of 10 bases. The CDR3 loop spans 13 amino acids. CDR1 is MNHNY and CDR2 is SVGAGI in the germline V gene (reference sequence). Study observations and caveats: TRBV04 and TRBV06 were preferentially used in all groups, not explained by naive pool overrepresentation. About a dozen public clonotypes were found regardless of outcome.

As for time point: naive CD8 control sorted from an acute-time-point sample. People who inject drugs in the Montreal Hepatitis C Cohort were donors. Notes on this clone: The antigen is not known.

The table came from immunoSEQ multiplex PCR; TCRdb's copy has only in-frame clones and leaves some out. The sample lists tens of thousands of clones; roughly 85% were seen once. What was sequenced was naive CD8+ T cells from PBMCs. The receptor's source is a woman between 18 and 29 years old who spontaneously cleared hepatitis C infection. This chain links TRBV6-6 with TRBJ2-7; no reliable D call. CDR3 loop: CASSSDPLYEQYF. The CDR3 bases are TGTGCCAGCAGTTCCGATCCCCTCTACGAGCAGTACTTC.